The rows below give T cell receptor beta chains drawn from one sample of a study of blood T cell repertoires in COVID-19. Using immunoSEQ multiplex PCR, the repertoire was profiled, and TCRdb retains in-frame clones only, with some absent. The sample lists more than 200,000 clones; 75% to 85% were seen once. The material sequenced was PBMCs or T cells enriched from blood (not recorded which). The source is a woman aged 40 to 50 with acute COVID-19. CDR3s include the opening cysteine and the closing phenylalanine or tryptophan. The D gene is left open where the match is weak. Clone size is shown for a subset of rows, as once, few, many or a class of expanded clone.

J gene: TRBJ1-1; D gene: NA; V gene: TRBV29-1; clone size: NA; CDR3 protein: CSAPDSSGTEAFF; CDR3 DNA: TGCAGCGCCCCGGACAGTTCTGGCACTGAAGCTTTCTTT
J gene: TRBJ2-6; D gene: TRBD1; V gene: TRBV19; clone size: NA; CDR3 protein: CASIARNRGSGANVLTF; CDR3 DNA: TGTGCCAGTATTGCCCGGAACAGGGGTTCTGGGGCCAACGTCCTGACTTTC
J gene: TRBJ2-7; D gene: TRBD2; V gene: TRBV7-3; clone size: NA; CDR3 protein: CASSLRGGGPSYEQYF; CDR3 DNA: TGTGCCAGCAGCTTAAGGGGCGGGGGGCCGTCCTACGAGCAGTACTTC
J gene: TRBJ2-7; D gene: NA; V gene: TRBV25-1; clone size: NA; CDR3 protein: CASSDPGSYEQYF; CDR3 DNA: TGTGCCAGCAGTGACCCCGGTTCCTACGAGCAGTACTTC
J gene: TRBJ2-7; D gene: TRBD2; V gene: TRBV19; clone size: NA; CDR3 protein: CASSPYSGRYEQYF; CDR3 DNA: TGTGCCAGTTCCCCGTATAGCGGGAGGTACGAGCAGTACTTC
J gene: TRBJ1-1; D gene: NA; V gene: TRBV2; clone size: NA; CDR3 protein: CASSESQYTEAFF; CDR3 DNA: TGTGCCAGCAGTGAGTCTCAGTACACTGAAGCTTTCTTT
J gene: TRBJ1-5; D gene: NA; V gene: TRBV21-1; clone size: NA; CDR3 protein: CASSKDGSNQPQHF; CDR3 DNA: TGTGCCAGCAGCAAAGACGGTAGCAATCAGCCCCAGCATTTT
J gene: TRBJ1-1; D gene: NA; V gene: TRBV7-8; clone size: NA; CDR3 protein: CASSLGRALITEAFF; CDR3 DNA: TGTGCCAGCAGCTTAGGGAGAGCGCTGATCACTGAAGCTTTCTTT
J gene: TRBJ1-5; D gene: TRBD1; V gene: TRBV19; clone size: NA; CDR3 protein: CASRRQGENQPQHF; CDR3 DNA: TGTGCCAGTAGGAGACAGGGCGAGAATCAGCCCCAGCATTTT
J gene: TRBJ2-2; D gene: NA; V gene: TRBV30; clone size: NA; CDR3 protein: CAWSVIQTGELFF; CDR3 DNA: TGTGCCTGGAGTGTAATTCAGACCGGGGAGCTGTTTTTT
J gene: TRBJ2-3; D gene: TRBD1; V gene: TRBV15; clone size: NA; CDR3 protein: CATSRDRGKTDTQYF; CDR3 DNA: TGTGCCACCTCTCGGGACAGGGGAAAGACAGATACGCAGTATTTT
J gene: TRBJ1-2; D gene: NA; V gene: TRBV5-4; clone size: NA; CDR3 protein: CASSLSVKGDYGYTF; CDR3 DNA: TGTGCCAGCAGCTTGTCTGTGAAGGGGGACTATGGCTACACCTTC
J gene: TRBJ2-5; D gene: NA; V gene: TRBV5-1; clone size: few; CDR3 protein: CASTFTPTESETQYF; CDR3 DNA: TGCGCCAGCACCTTCACCCCTACCGAATCGGAGACCCAGTACTTC
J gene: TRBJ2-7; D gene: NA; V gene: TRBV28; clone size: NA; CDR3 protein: CATFRGANYEQYF; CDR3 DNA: TGTGCCACCTTTCGGGGGGCAAACTACGAGCAGTACTTC
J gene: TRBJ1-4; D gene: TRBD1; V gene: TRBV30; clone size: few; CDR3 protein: CAWSVTTGGSEKLFF; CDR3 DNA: TGTGCCTGGAGTGTCACGACAGGGGGGAGTGAAAAACTGTTTTTT
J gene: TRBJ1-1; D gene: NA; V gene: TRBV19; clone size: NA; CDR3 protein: CASSKHPNTEAFF; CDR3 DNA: TGTGCCAGTAGCAAACACCCGAACACTGAAGCTTTCTTT
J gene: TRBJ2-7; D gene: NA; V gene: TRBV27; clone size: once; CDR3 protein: CASSLGVGQGLYEQYF; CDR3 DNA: TGTGCCAGCAGTTTGGGGGTCGGGCAGGGGCTATACGAGCAGTACTTC
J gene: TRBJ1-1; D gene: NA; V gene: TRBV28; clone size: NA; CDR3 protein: CASSQIIQAFF; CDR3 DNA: TGTGCCAGCAGTCAGATTATACAAGCTTTCTTT
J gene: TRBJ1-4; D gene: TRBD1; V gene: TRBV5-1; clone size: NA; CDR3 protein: CASSLAGGNEKLFF; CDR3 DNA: TGCGCCAGCAGCTTGGCAGGGGGGAATGAAAAACTGTTTTTT
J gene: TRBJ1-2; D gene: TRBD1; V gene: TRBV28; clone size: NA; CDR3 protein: CASRLGQGSNYGYTF; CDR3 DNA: TGTGCCAGCAGGTTAGGACAGGGAAGTAACTATGGCTACACCTTC
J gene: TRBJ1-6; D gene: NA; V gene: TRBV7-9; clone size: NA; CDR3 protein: CASSSTLEAATYNSPLHF; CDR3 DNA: TGTGCCAGCAGCTCCACTTTGGAGGCAGCCACCTATAATTCACCCCTCCACTTT
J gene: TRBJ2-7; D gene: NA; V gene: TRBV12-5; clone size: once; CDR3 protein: CASTEKRGSYEQYF; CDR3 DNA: TGTGCTAGTACGGAGAAAAGGGGTTCCTACGAGCAGTACTTC
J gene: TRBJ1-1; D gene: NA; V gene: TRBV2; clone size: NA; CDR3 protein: CASRAGGMENTEAFF; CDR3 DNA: TGTGCCAGCAGAGCCGGGGGGATGGAGAACACTGAAGCTTTCTTT
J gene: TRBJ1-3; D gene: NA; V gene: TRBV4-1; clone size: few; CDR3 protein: CASSQDVGAGNTIYF; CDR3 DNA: TGCGCCAGCAGCCAAGATGTGGGAGCTGGAAACACCATATATTTT
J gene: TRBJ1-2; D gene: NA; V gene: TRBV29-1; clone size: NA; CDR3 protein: CSVGGGEGYTF; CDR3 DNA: TGCAGCGTCGGGGGAGGGGAAGGCTACACCTTC
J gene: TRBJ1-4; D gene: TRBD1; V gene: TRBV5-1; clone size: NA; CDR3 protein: CASSLDAGGEKLFF; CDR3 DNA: TGCGCCAGCAGCTTGGACGCAGGGGGTGAAAAACTGTTTTTT
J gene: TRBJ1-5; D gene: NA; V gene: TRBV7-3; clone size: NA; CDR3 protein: CASSLSGVVGQPQHF; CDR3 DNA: TGTGCCAGCAGCCTATCAGGGGTCGTAGGACAGCCCCAGCATTTT
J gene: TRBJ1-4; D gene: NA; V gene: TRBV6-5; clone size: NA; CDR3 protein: CASSYQGNEKLFF; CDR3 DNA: TGTGCCAGCAGTTATCAGGGCAATGAAAAACTGTTTTTT
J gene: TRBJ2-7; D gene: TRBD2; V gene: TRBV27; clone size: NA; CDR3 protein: CASRLAGAYEQYF; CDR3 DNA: TGTGCCAGCAGACTAGCGGGAGCCTACGAGCAGTACTTC
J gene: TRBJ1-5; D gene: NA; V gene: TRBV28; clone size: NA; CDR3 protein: CASSSWGGDSNQPQHF; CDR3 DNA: TGTGCCAGCAGTTCTTGGGGAGGGGATAGCAATCAGCCCCAGCATTTT
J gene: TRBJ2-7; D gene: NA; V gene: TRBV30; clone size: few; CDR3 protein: CAWTGGHYEQYF; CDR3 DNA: TGTGCCTGGACCGGGGGGCACTACGAGCAGTACTTC
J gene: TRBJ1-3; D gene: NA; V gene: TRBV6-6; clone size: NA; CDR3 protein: CASRNPTVNSGNTIYF; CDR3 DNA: TGTGCCAGCAGAAACCCGACAGTTAACTCTGGAAACACCATATATTTT
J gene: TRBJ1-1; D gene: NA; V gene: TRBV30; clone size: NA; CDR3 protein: CAWSSKEGAFF; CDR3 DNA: TGTGCCTGGAGTTCAAAGGAGGGAGCTTTCTTT
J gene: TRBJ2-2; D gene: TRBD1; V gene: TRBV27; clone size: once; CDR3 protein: CASTWTGNTGELFF; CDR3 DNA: TGTGCCAGCACCTGGACAGGGAACACCGGGGAGCTGTTTTTT
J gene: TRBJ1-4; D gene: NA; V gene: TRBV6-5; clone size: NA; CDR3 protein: CASSRATNEKLFF; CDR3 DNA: TGTGCCTCCAGCCGGGCAACTAATGAAAAACTGTTTTTT
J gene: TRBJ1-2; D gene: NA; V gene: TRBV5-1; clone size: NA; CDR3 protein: CASSLVGQLGYGYTF; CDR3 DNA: TGCGCCAGCAGCTTGGTTGGACAGCTAGGCTATGGCTACACCTTC
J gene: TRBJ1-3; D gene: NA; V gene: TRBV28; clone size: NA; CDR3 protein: CASTKTGPNTIYF; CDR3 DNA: TGTGCCAGCACCAAGACAGGCCCAAACACCATATATTTT
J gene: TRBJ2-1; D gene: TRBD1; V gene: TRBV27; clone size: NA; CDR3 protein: CASSLDGYPGQLANEQFF; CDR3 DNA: TGTGCCAGCAGTTTGGATGGGTACCCGGGACAGCTCGCCAATGAGCAGTTCTTC
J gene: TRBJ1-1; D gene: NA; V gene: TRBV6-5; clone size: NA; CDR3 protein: CASSYQGTSAEAFF; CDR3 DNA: TGTGCCAGCAGTTACCAGGGGACTAGCGCTGAAGCTTTCTTT
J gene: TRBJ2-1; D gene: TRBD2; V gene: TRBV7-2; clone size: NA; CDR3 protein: CASSDILAGEQFF; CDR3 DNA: TGTGCCAGCAGCGACATACTAGCGGGGGAGCAGTTCTTC
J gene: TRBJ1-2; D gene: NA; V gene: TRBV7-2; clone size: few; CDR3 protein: CASSPVGQPWEGYTF; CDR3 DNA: TGTGCCAGCAGCCCAGTAGGGCAGCCATGGGAGGGCTACACCTTC
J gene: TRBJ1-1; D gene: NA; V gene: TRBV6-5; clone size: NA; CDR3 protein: CASSPAGGRHTEAFF; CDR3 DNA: TGTGCCAGCAGCCCAGCCGGGGGGAGGCACACTGAAGCTTTCTTT
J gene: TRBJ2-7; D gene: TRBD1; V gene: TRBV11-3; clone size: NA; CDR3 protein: CASSLSFGTVSGEQYF; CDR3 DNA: TGTGCCAGCAGCTTATCCTTTGGGACAGTATCGGGCGAGCAGTACTTC